The text below deals with one T cell receptor beta chain. Its target is unknown. The source of the sample is a study of T cell responses to AZD1222 COVID-19 vaccine. Whole-study findings and limits: Spike-specific TCR breadth and depth grew following two AZD1222 doses. Donors were largely white British and mainly female; clonal diversity was possibly underestimated. Across the whole spike, CD4 TCRs peaked at regions 160-218 and 743-854. Nearly half of unique spike-specific TCRs reportedly avoided B.1.351 and B.1.1.7 mutated regions.

V was trimmed by 0 bases and J by 4 bases, leaving 9 bases between them. Germline assignment: CDR1 MGHRA and CDR2 YSYEKL. This CDR3 has 14 amino acids. Generated by immunoSEQ multiplex PCR, the TCRdb table keeps only in-frame clones and is missing some. The data show fewer than 130,000 clones, around 90% seen once. The chain is built from TRBV4-1 and TRBJ1-1; D remains unclear. This TCR was sampled from an adult in good health. The input for sequencing was peripheral blood, taken on day 0 of AZD1222 vaccination. The CDR3 nucleotides are TGCGCCAGCAGCCAAGATTCGGGAGGCACTGAAGCTTTCTTT. Its translation: CASSQDSGGTEAFF.